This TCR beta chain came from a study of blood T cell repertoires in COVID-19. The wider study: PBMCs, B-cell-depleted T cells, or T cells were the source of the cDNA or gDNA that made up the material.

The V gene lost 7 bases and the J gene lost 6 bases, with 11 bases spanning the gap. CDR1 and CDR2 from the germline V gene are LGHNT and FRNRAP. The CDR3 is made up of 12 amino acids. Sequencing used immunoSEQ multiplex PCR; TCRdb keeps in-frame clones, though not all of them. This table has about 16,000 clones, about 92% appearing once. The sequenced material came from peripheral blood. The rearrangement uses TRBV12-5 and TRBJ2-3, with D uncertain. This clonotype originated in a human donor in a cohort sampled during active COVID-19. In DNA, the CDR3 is TGTGCTAGTGCTCACTACGAGGATACGCAGTATTTT. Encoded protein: CASAHYEDTQYF.